These 25 T cell receptor beta chains share one sample of origin, sequenced in a study of human T cells and chemical hapten exposure. TCRdb redid the calling of the RACE reads with MiXCR, one entry per CDR3 protein. The sample shows some 70,000 distinct CDR3 sequences, around 9.9% of them seen only once. Time point reported: pre-sensitization, week 0. Described treatment: therapeutic diphenylcyclopropenone sensitization with weekly scalp DPC. Material: whole blood, obtained in connection with sensitization to the hapten diphenylcyclopropenone (DPC). The source is a woman aged 45 to 65 with alopecia areata. Some clones in this sample may be carry-over from other donors' samples.

V usage is TRBV29-1 and J usage is TRBJ2-1; TRBD1 matches at 8 bases. Germline assignment: CDR1 SQVTM and CDR2 ANQGSEA. This CDR3 has 14 amino acids. V lost 5 bases and J lost 6; bases outside the gene matches: 9. CDR3 sequence reads: CSVPFQGASNEQFF. The CDR3 region has the DNA TGCAGCGTTCCCTTCCAGGGGGCGAGCAATGAGCAGTTCTTC.

This clonotype has a count of ten or more. CDR3 sequence reads: CASSHRTRREQFF. The CDR3 bases are TGTGCCAGCAGCCACCGGACCCGCCGAGAGCAGTTCTTC. The chain has TRBV7-2 and TRBJ2-1, with no clear D. This CDR3 region has 13 residues. V was trimmed by 5 bases and J by 10 bases, leaving 15 bases between them. CDR1 and CDR2 from the germline V gene are SGHTA and FQGNSA.

In this sample, this clonotype turned up a few times. CDR3 region: CSARDRARGGTGELFF. CDR3 DNA: TGCAGTGCTAGAGATCGGGCCCGAGGGGGCACCGGGGAGCTGTTTTTT. V gene TRBV20-1 combines with J gene TRBJ2-2; TRBD1 might be the D (6 bases). Between the trimmed V and J ends, which lost 0 bases and 4 bases, there was a span of 15 bases. Germline V CDR1 and CDR2: DFQATT, SNEGSKA (reference sequence). This CDR3 is built from 16 residues.

This clonotype was seen repeatedly, ten times or more. The gene calls are TRBV20-1 and TRBJ1-2; D gene unclear. The germline V gene encodes CDR1 DFQATT and CDR2 SNEGSKA (reference sequence). V was cut by 1 base and J by 8 bases, with 8 bases left in between. The CDR3 totals 11 residues. In nucleotides, the CDR3 is TGCAGTGCTAGAGCTGGCTACGGCTACACCTTC. It encodes CSARAGYGYTF.

This clonotype was seen only a few times. This rearrangement joins TRBV29-1 to TRBJ2-5; 10 nucleotides line up with TRBD1. The germline V gene has CDR1 SQVTM and CDR2 ANQGSEA. J lost 5 bases, V lost 6 bases, and 9 bases had no gene match. The CDR3 is 14 residues long. CDR3 coding DNA: TGCAGCGTCGAGGGACAGGGGCGCTTGGAGACCCAGTACTTC. This gives the protein CSVEGQGRLETQYF.

This clonotype was picked up many times. The CDR3 region has the DNA TGTGCCAGCAAAAAAACAGGGACCGGGGAGCTGTTTTTT. Protein: CASKKTGTGELFF. This sequence joins TRBV6-2 or TRBV6-3 and TRBJ2-2; D might be TRBD1 (6 bases). CDR3 length: 13 amino acids. V was trimmed by 7 bases and J by 5 bases, leaving 11 bases between them. Germline-derived CDR1 and CDR2 are MNHEY and SVGEGT.

This clonotype was picked up a small number of times. CDR3 DNA sequence: TGTGCCAGCTCACAAGGGACAGGGCAAGGCTATGGCTACACCTTC. It translates to CASSQGTGQGYGYTF. V and J are TRBV18 and TRBJ1-2, with 9 bases matching TRBD1. V lost 4 bases and J lost 4; bases outside the gene matches: 7. Germline loops: CDR1 KGHSH, CDR2 LQKENI. CDR3 length: 15 amino acids.

This clonotype was seen at least ten times. V gene TRBV29-1 combines with J gene TRBJ2-1; 8 nucleotides align to TRBD2. Trimming took 8 bases from V and 10 from J; bases not matched to a gene: 13. Per germline, CDR1 SQVTM and CDR2 ANQGSEA. This CDR3 contains 13 residues. CDR3 DNA sequence: TGCAGCTACCCGGGACTAGGTTCTTGGGAGCAGTTCTTC. Protein product: CSYPGLGSWEQFF.

This clonotype was detected ten times or more. The chain joins TRBV20-1 to TRBJ2-7, with 7 bases lining up with TRBD2. J lost 3 bases, V lost 5 bases, and 10 bases had no gene match. The CDR3 is made up of 14 amino acids. Germline values: CDR1 DFQATT, CDR2 SNEGSKA (reference sequence). The CDR3 DNA reads as TGCAGTGCTGTAGGGCGGACTAGGAACTACGAGCAGTACTTC. As protein: CSAVGRTRNYEQYF.

The chain joins TRBV6-5 to TRBJ1-2, with 7 bases that match TRBD1. Germline V gene sequence: CDR1 MNHEY, CDR2 SVGAGI. The ends lost 5 bases at V and 4 bases at J; junction bases unmatched: 7. This CDR3 has 14 residues. As DNA, the CDR3 is TGTGCCAGCAGTGAGGGGGCGCGAGGCTATGGCTACACCTTC. This gives the protein CASSEGARGYGYTF.

This chain uses TRBV19 with TRBJ1-4; 8 bases line up with TRBD1. This CDR3 has 17 amino acids. J lost 1 base, V lost 5 bases, and 9 bases had no gene match. From germline, CDR1 is LNHDA and CDR2 SQIVND (reference sequence). CDR3 bases: TGTGCCAGTAGTTCCCTCGACAGGGGCAAAACTAATGAAAAACTGTTTTTT. It encodes CASSSLDRGKTNEKLFF.

At least ten counts were recorded for this clonotype. The V gene is TRBV18, the J gene TRBJ1-5, with a weak D call TRBD1 (5 bases). The CDR3 length is 13 residues. V was pared by 3 bases and J by 7 bases, with 10 bases between. Germline CDR1 reads KGHSH; CDR2 reads LQKENI. CDR3: CASSPQGGQPQHF. CDR3 DNA: TGTGCCAGCTCACCCCAGGGCGGGCAGCCCCAGCATTTT.

This clonotype came up many times. The V gene is TRBV10-3, the J gene TRBJ1-5; maybe TRBD1 (6 bases). Germline lookup yields CDR1 ENHRY and CDR2 SYGVKD. The CDR3 is 15 residues long. With 0 bases removed from V and 4 bases from J, the gap between germline ends came to 10 bases. CDR3 nucleotides: TGTGCCATCAGTGAGTCGTCAGGGGTAAATCAGCCCCAGCATTTT. Translation gives CAISESSGVNQPQHF.

This clonotype showed up many times. CDR3 protein: CASSLDSQANSPLHF. DNA for the CDR3: TGTGCCAGCAGCTTAGACTCGCAGGCCAATTCACCCCTCCACTTT. V usage is TRBV7-8 and J usage is TRBJ1-6; D unresolved. Germline assignment: CDR1 SGHVS and CDR2 FQNEAQ. Trimming removed 1 base from V and 7 bases from J, with 11 bases in between. The CDR3 has 15 amino acids.

This clonotype was picked up many times. The genes are TRBV20-1 and TRBJ1-1, with D hard to call. The germline CDR1 and CDR2 sequences are DFQATT and SNEGSKA (reference sequence). Trimming removed 6 bases at V and 7 bases at J, with 12 bases between. This CDR3 is 11 amino acids long. CDR3 bases: TGCAGTGCCCCAGCCGGCTTTGAAGCTTTCTTT. This encodes CSAPAGFEAFF.

This clonotype was counted a few times. The chain employs TRBV6-2 or TRBV6-3 and TRBJ1-6, with D tentatively TRBD1 (6 bases). Trimming removed 0 bases at V and 0 bases at J, with 12 bases between. Germline loops: CDR1 MNHEY, CDR2 SVGEGT. The CDR3 is 18 amino acids. The CDR3 loop is CASSYSRQASSYNSPLHF. In DNA form, the CDR3 reads TGTGCCAGCAGTTACTCTCGACAGGCGAGCTCCTATAATTCACCCCTCCACTTT.

This clonotype was seen at least ten times. This chain links TRBV13 with TRBJ1-1; 9 positions agree with TRBD1. V trimming: 3 bases; J trimming: 2 bases; junction bases outside the gene matches: 1. The CDR3 covers 14 residues. The germline V gene encodes CDR1 PRHDT and CDR2 FYEKMQ (reference sequence). The CDR3 loop reads CASSLGQGNTEAFF. The CDR3 DNA reads as TGTGCCAGCAGCTTGGGACAGGGAAACACTGAAGCTTTCTTT.

This clonotype showed up many times. J is TRBJ2-5 and V is TRBV2; 13 bases line up with TRBD2. The CDR3 runs 15 residues. Germline lookup yields CDR1 SNHLY and CDR2 FYNNEI. V lost 6 bases to trimming and J lost 5 bases; unmatched junction nucleotides: 6. The CDR3 reads CASRIGTSGVETQYF. CDR3 sequence (DNA): TGTGCCAGCAGAATCGGGACTAGCGGGGTTGAGACCCAGTACTTC.

The chain employs TRBV14 and TRBJ2-2; D is unclear. V lost 1 base and J lost 0, with 9 bases in between. Germline CDR1 and CDR2: SGHDN and FVKESK. This CDR3 has 16 residues. The CDR3: CASSQVSQSNTGELFF. The CDR3 DNA follows: TGTGCCAGCAGCCAAGTATCACAGTCGAACACCGGGGAGCTGTTTTTT. The full variable domain, rest sourced from reference TRBV14 and TRBJ2-2, is EAGVTQFPSHSVIEKGQTVTLRCDPISGHDNLYWYRRVMGKEIKFLLHFVKESKQDESGMPNNRFLAERTGGTYSTLKVQPAELEDSGVYFCASSQVSQSNTGELFFGEGSRLTVL.

Ten or more counts support this clonotype. The rearrangement joins TRBV10-2 to TRBJ2-1, with TRBD2 identical over 8 bases. V gave up 0 bases and J gave up 1 base; unmatched junction bases: 2. Germline CDR1 reads WSHSY; CDR2 reads SAAADI. The CDR3 is 16 amino acids. The CDR3 protein is CASSESGTRSYNEQFF. CDR3 sequence (DNA): TGCGCCAGCAGTGAGTCCGGGACTAGGTCCTACAATGAGCAGTTCTTC.

This clonotype was picked up one time. CDR3 in DNA: TGCGCCAGCAGCCAAGTACAGACAGGGAACTATGGCTACACCTTC. This sequence encodes CASSQVQTGNYGYTF. The chain carries TRBV4-3 and TRBJ1-2, with TRBD1 matching 7 bases. CDR1 is LGHNA and CDR2 is YSLEER in the germline V gene. This CDR3 is built from 15 residues. Trimming cost V 1 base and J 2 bases; bases outside gene matches: 4.

This clonotype has only a few counts. The chain employs TRBV19 and TRBJ2-1, with 8 bases matching TRBD2. Trimming at V came to 7 bases and at J to 2 bases, leaving 4 bases not matched to a gene. The CDR3 runs to 14 residues. Per germline, CDR1 LNHDA and CDR2 SQIVND (reference sequence). The CDR3 reads CASNGGRPYNEQFF. For the CDR3, the DNA is TGTGCCAGTAATGGCGGGAGGCCCTACAATGAGCAGTTCTTC. Combining the CDR3 with reference TRBV19 and TRBJ2-1 gives the whole variable domain DGGITQSPKYLFRKEGQNVTLSCEQNLNHDAMYWYRQDPGQGLRLIYYSQIVNDFQKGDIAEGYSVSREKKESFPLTVTSAQKNPTAFYLCASNGGRPYNEQFFGPGTRLTVL.

This clonotype was seen many times. V gene TRBV18 combines with J gene TRBJ1-4, with TRBD1 identical over 7 bases. The V gene end was trimmed by 5 bases and the J gene end by 3 bases; junction bases not matched to a gene: 15. CDR1 is KGHSH and CDR2 is LQKENI in the germline V gene. This CDR3 has 18 residues. The CDR3 is CASSSSLGQRTANEKLFF. CDR3 DNA: TGTGCCAGCTCATCTTCCCTGGGACAGAGAACGGCTAATGAAAAACTGTTTTTT.

This clonotype was observed a handful of times. The rearrangement links TRBV28 to TRBJ2-2; 8 nucleotides line up with TRBD1. Germline CDR1 reads MDHEN; CDR2 reads SYDVKM. V shed 5 bases and J 3 bases; nucleotides not matched to a gene: 14. CDR3 length equals 18 residues. In DNA form, the CDR3 reads TGTGCCAGCAGTGCCAGCCCCGGACAGGGAAGGGACACCGGGGAGCTGTTTTTT. Translating gives CASSASPGQGRDTGELFF.

This clonotype was seen a handful of times. The CDR3 loop reads CASSLGKGSQPQHF. The CDR3 nucleotides read TGTGCCAGCAGCTTAGGCAAGGGGAGTCAGCCCCAGCATTTT. J is TRBJ1-5 and V is TRBV7-9, with D possibly being TRBD1 (5 bases). The CDR3 has 14 amino acids. V was trimmed by 1 base and J by 6 bases, leaving 10 bases between them. Germline V lookup: CDR1 SEHNR, CDR2 FQNEAQ (reference sequence).